Listed here are 30 T cell receptor beta chains from one sample, sequenced in a study of blood T cell repertoires in COVID-19. Assay used: immunoSEQ multiplex PCR; TCRdb lists only in-frame clones, some missing. The table has around 140,000 clones, approximately 80% seen once. The sequencing input was peripheral blood. The source of these receptors is a human donor in a cohort sampled during active COVID-19.

The rearrangement uses TRBV23-1 and TRBJ1-2; no definite D call. TRBV23-1 is annotated as an ORF whose role is uncertain. The length of the CDR3 is 18 residues. The V end was cut by 3 bases, the J end by 0 bases, with 20 bases between. The chain's CDR3 is CASSHSKSTDSSNYGYTF. The CDR3 DNA follows: TGCGCCAGCAGTCACTCGAAGTCAACAGATTCTTCTAACTATGGCTACACCTTC.

The V gene is TRBV28, the J gene TRBJ1-4, with 7 bases lining up with TRBD1. The CDR3 runs to 18 residues. Germline CDR1 reads MDHEN; CDR2 reads SYDVKM. V lost 9 bases to trimming and J lost 3 bases; unmatched junction nucleotides: 19. The CDR3 region has the DNA TGTGCCAGTTACCCCGGGACAGTCTTCATCCGGGCTAATGAAAAACTGTTTTTT. Protein sequence: CASYPGTVFIRANEKLFF.

This clone was seen only once. The rearrangement uses TRBV6-5 and TRBJ2-7; 7 bases agree with TRBD1. Germline trimming cut 6 bases from V and 0 bases from J; bases unmatched to any gene: 8. The CDR3 has 15 residues. Germline CDR1 MNHEY, CDR2 SVGAGI. CDR3 DNA sequence: TGTGCCAGCAGCACAGGGGACCCGAGCTCCTACGAGCAGTACTTC. Translating gives CASSTGDPSSYEQYF.

This clone showed up just once. The rearrangement uses TRBV29-1 and TRBJ1-2, with D possibly matching TRBD1 (6 bases). Looked up from germline, CDR1 is SQVTM and CDR2 is ANQGSEA. The CDR3 totals 12 residues. With 6 bases removed from V and 2 bases from J, the gap between germline ends came to 10 bases. The chain's CDR3 is CSVRTENYGYTF. CDR3 sequence (DNA): TGCAGCGTGAGGACAGAAAACTATGGCTACACCTTC.

This chain joins TRBV27 and TRBJ2-7; D ambiguous. Germline-derived CDR1 and CDR2 are MNHEY and SMNVEV (reference sequence). The CDR3 has 13 amino acids. With 3 bases removed from V and 0 bases from J, the gap between germline ends came to 6 bases. The CDR3 here is CASSLVSSYEQYF. In DNA, the CDR3 is TGTGCCAGCAGTTTGGTTAGCTCCTACGAGCAGTACTTC.

This rearrangement joins TRBV4-1 to TRBJ2-7; D remains unclear. Trimming stripped 2 bases from V and 3 bases from J, with 14 bases between. This CDR3 comprises 15 residues. Germline V gene lookup returns CDR1 MGHRA and CDR2 YSYEKL. The CDR3 DNA follows: TGCGCCAGCAGCCAACAGAGCAGTGGGCTCTACGAGCAGTACTTC. Translating gives CASSQQSSGLYEQYF.

This chain connects TRBV6-6 to TRBJ1-1; D is possibly TRBD1 (5 bases). This CDR3 spans 14 amino acids. Trimming cost V 2 bases and J 4 bases, with 11 bases left between them. Germline V CDR1 and CDR2: MNHNY, SVGAGI (reference sequence). CDR3 in DNA: TGTGCCAGCAGTTACGGGGGACTGCGCACTGAAGCTTTCTTT. It is translated as CASSYGGLRTEAFF.

The gene calls are TRBV18 and TRBJ2-5, with 10 bases that match TRBD2. CDR3 length: 17 amino acids. Germline V gene sequence: CDR1 KGHSH, CDR2 LQKENI. After removal of 0 bases from V and 6 bases from J, the junction contained 10 bases not matched to a gene. CDR3 coding DNA: TGTGCCAGCTCACCACCGAAAGCACTAGCGGGACTAAAGACCCAGTACTTC. Translation gives CASSPPKALAGLKTQYF.

The chain recombines TRBV28 with TRBJ1-2; tentatively, D is TRBD1 (6 bases). The CDR3 totals 14 residues. Germline V gene data show CDR1 as MDHEN and CDR2 as SYDVKM. V lost 5 bases, J lost 3 bases, and 13 bases lay in between. The CDR3, as DNA: TGTGCCAGCAGTCTACCCAGGGGCCACTATGGCTACACCTTC. Residues: CASSLPRGHYGYTF.

Concerning this clone: One junction end does not reproduce the germline sequence, and a read error may be involved. This chain links TRBV25-1 with TRBJ2-7; TRBD2 aligns across 10 bases. Looked up from germline, CDR1 is MGHDK and CDR2 is SYGVNS. This CDR3 region has 13 residues. CDR3 nucleotide sequence: TGTGCCAGCAGTGAACACAGCGGACTAGCGGTAGGCTTC. Its protein product is CASSEHSGLAVGF.

V is TRBV2 and J is TRBJ2-6, with 7 nucleotides matching TRBD1. Germline V lookup: CDR1 SNHLY, CDR2 FYNNEI. The CDR3 sequence is 18 residues long. Losses at the gene ends were 6 bases for V and 2 bases for J; bases not matched to a gene: 13. The CDR3 DNA reads TGTGCCAGCAGAAACAGGGGTCCACCTTGGACTGGGGCCAACGTCCTGACTTTC. This sequence encodes CASRNRGPPWTGANVLTF.

This chain joins TRBV7-3 and TRBJ2-6; tentative D call: TRBD2 (7 bases). The germline CDR1 and CDR2 sequences are SGHTA and FQGTGA. The V end was cut by 0 bases, the J end by 0 bases, with 12 bases between. The CDR3 runs to 18 residues. Written as DNA, the CDR3 is TGTGCCAGCAGCTTAACACAGGGAGGGCACTCTGGGGCCAACGTCCTGACTTTC. It codes for CASSLTQGGHSGANVLTF.

The chain links TRBV18 to TRBJ1-1; tentative D call: TRBD1 (5 bases). CDR1 and CDR2 from the germline V gene are KGHSH and LQKENI. The CDR3 has 16 residues. The V gene lost 2 bases and the J gene lost 0 bases, with 13 bases spanning the gap. The CDR3 sequence is CASSPRVRGVNTEAFF. The CDR3 DNA sequence: TGTGCCAGCTCACCAAGGGTTAGGGGTGTGAACACTGAAGCTTTCTTT.

This chain uses TRBV7-9 with TRBJ1-1, with D hard to call. V was cut by 2 bases and J by 4 bases, with 8 bases left in between. The germline gives CDR1 SEHNR, CDR2 FQNEAQ (reference sequence). The CDR3 covers 13 residues. The CDR3 sequence is CASSLSSSTEAFF. The CDR3 DNA is TGTGCCAGCAGCTTATCTAGTTCCACTGAAGCTTTCTTT.

The rearrangement links TRBV5-6 to TRBJ1-1; TRBD1 aligns across 8 bases. CDR1 and CDR2 from the germline V gene are SGHDT and YYEEEE. This CDR3 has 17 residues. J gave up 5 bases and V 0 bases, and 12 bases lay outside the gene matches. CDR3 loop: CASSLEESGGVSTEAFF. The CDR3 region has the DNA TGTGCCAGCAGCTTGGAGGAGTCAGGGGGCGTGAGTACTGAAGCTTTCTTT.

This clone was counted between two and nine times. The rearrangement links TRBV4-1 to TRBJ1-2; D call uncertain. The germline V gene encodes CDR1 MGHRA and CDR2 YSYEKL. This CDR3 spans 14 amino acids. Trimming removed 1 base from V and 5 bases from J, with 11 bases in between. CDR3 sequence (DNA): TGCGCCAGCAGCCAAGCGGGAGCCCATTATGGCTACACCTTC. This translates into CASSQAGAHYGYTF.

V and J are TRBV24-1 and TRBJ2-5; 8 positions agree with TRBD1. With V trimmed by 6 bases and J by 1 base, 6 bases remained unmatched. Looked up from germline, CDR1 is KGHDR and CDR2 is SFDVKD. The CDR3 loop spans 15 amino acids. CDR3 sequence: CATSTDRGTQETQYF. DNA of the CDR3: TGTGCCACCAGTACCGACAGGGGTACCCAAGAGACCCAGTACTTC.

The rearrangement joins TRBV27 to TRBJ1-6, with D tentatively TRBD1 (5 bases). The CDR3 has 14 residues. CDR1 and CDR2 (germline): MNHEY, SMNVEV (reference sequence). Trimming shortened V by 1 base and J by 9 bases, and 10 bases separated the two germline ends. CDR3 loop: CASSLLGRSSPLHF. The CDR3 bases are TGTGCCAGCAGTTTATTGGGGCGCAGTTCACCCCTCCACTTT.

This chain joins TRBV27 and TRBJ2-7, with D possibly matching TRBD2 (7 bases). The CDR3 consists of 15 residues. V shed 6 bases and J shed 1 base, with 16 bases lying between them. Germline V gene data show CDR1 as MNHEY and CDR2 as SMNVEV (reference sequence). The CDR3 protein is CASSRGRGLSYEQYF. Written as DNA, the CDR3 is TGTGCCAGCAGCCGGGGGCGGGGGCTTTCCTACGAGCAGTACTTC.

The genes are TRBV5-6 and TRBJ2-7, with 11 bases that match TRBD2. V lost 0 bases to trimming and J lost 3 bases; unmatched junction nucleotides: 14. Germline-derived CDR1 and CDR2 are SGHDT and YYEEEE. The CDR3 spans 19 residues. The CDR3 DNA is TGTGCCAGCAGCTTGGTTCTAGCGGGAGGCGATGGGGTGGGCTACGAGCAGTACTTC. Protein: CASSLVLAGGDGVGYEQYF.

The chain has TRBV5-1 and TRBJ2-4; D gene ambiguous. The CDR3 is 14 residues long. Germline V gene sequence: CDR1 SGHRS, CDR2 YFSETQ. V was cut by 0 bases and J by 8 bases, with 12 bases left in between. The CDR3 region has the DNA TGCGCCAGCAGCTTGGATGCAGGTTCGGACATTCAGTACTTC. Translating gives CASSLDAGSDIQYF. Combining the CDR3 with reference TRBV5-1 and TRBJ2-4 gives the whole variable domain KAGVTQTPRYLIKTRGQQVTLSCSPISGHRSVSWYQQTPGQGLQFLFEYFSETQRNKGNFPGRFSGRQFSNSRSEMNVSTLELGDSALYLCASSLDAGSDIQYFGAGTRLSVL.

The rearrangement uses TRBV5-4 and TRBJ2-5; 8 bases match TRBD2. In germline, CDR1 is SGHNT, CDR2 YYREEE (reference sequence). V was pared by 4 bases and J by 5 bases, with 7 bases of the junction left unmatched. This CDR3 has 14 residues. The CDR3 sequence is CASSPGGAQETQYF. CDR3 DNA: TGTGCCAGCAGCCCGGGGGGGGCGCAGGAGACCCAGTACTTC.

J is TRBJ2-1 and V is TRBV24-1, with 7 bases that match TRBD2. The CDR3 consists of 14 residues. The V segment lost 1 base and the J segment 8 bases; nucleotides outside the gene matches: 4. Per germline, CDR1 KGHDR and CDR2 SFDVKD. The chain's CDR3 is CATSDLRGRDEQFF. In nucleotides, the CDR3 is TGTGCCACCAGTGATTTACGGGGGAGGGATGAGCAGTTCTTC.

The chain links TRBV12-5 to TRBJ2-5; D is possibly TRBD1 (5 bases). This CDR3 has 15 amino acids. The ends were cut back, 1 base at V and 2 bases at J, with 11 bases in the middle. Germline V gives CDR1 LGHNT, CDR2 FRNRAP. This chain's CDR3 is CASGLARRGQETQYF. The CDR3 coding sequence is TGTGCTAGTGGTTTGGCACGAAGGGGTCAAGAGACCCAGTACTTC. Drawing the rest from reference TRBV12-5 and TRBJ2-5, the complete variable domain is DARVTQTPRHKVTEMGQEVTMRCQPILGHNTVFWYRQTMMQGLELLAYFRNRAPLDDSGMPKDRFSAEMPDATLATLKIQPSEPRDSAVYFCASGLARRGQETQYFGPGTRLLVL.

The chain combines TRBV3-1 (or the pseudogene TRBV3-2) with TRBJ2-3; D gene unclear. The CDR3 sequence is 19 residues long. Germline CDR1 LGHDT, CDR2 YNNKEL (reference sequence). Between the trimmed V and J ends, which lost 0 bases and 0 bases, there was a span of 19 bases. The CDR3 region is CASSQDRTTSWKSTDTQYF. DNA of the CDR3: TGTGCCAGCAGCCAAGACCGTACTACTTCATGGAAAAGCACAGATACGCAGTATTTT.

J is TRBJ2-7 and V is TRBV5-1; 8 nucleotides agree with TRBD2. Germline CDR1 is SGHRS and CDR2 is YFSETQ. The ends lost 4 bases at V and 4 bases at J; junction bases unmatched: 10. This CDR3 has 15 residues. CDR3 sequence: CASSPRGAGVYEQYF. DNA for the CDR3: TGCGCCAGCAGCCCCCGGGGAGCGGGAGTTTACGAGCAGTACTTC.

This clone was seen only once. The chain joins TRBV25-1 to TRBJ2-7; TRBD2 matches at 7 bases. Germline assignment: CDR1 MGHDK and CDR2 SYGVNS. The CDR3 consists of 10 residues. V lost 7 bases, J lost 11 bases, and 5 bases stayed unmatched. The CDR3 DNA is TGTGCCAGCAAGGGGAGGGCTAAGTACTTC. Translated, it gives CASKGRAKYF.

The V gene is TRBV7-6, the J gene TRBJ2-7, with 8 bases identical to TRBD1. Unmatched junction bases numbered 9, after V lost 5 bases and J lost 3 bases. Germline V gives CDR1 SGHVS, CDR2 FNYEAQ. The CDR3 spans 15 residues. CDR3 in DNA: TGTGCCAGCAGCCCACCCGGGACAGGCAGCTACGAGCAGTACTTC. It encodes CASSPPGTGSYEQYF.

This clone was seen just once. In DNA form, the CDR3 reads TGTGCCACCAGTGACGCCGCGACAGGGTTGTCCGGGGAGCTGTTTTTT. This gives the protein CATSDAATGLSGELFF. The chain employs TRBV24-1 and TRBJ2-2; 7 bases match TRBD1. Germline values: CDR1 KGHDR, CDR2 SFDVKD. The CDR3 is made up of 16 amino acids. The ends lost 4 bases at V and 6 bases at J; junction bases unmatched: 10.

The J gene is TRBJ2-2, the V gene TRBV18; perhaps TRBD2 as D (6 bases). V was trimmed by 0 bases and J by 5 bases, leaving 13 bases between them. CDR3 length equals 16 residues. CDR1 is KGHSH, CDR2 LQKENI, per germline. The CDR3 bases are TGTGCCAGCTCACCACCTTCGGGCGGGGAGACCGGGGAGCTGTTTTTT. This sequence encodes CASSPPSGGETGELFF. Filled out from reference TRBV18 and TRBJ2-2, the complete variable domain reads NAGVMQNPRHLVRRRGQEARLRCSPMKGHSHVYWYRQLPEEGLKFMVYLQKENIIDESGMPKERFSAEFPKEGPSILRIQQVVRGDSAAYFCASSPPSGGETGELFFGEGSRLTVL.